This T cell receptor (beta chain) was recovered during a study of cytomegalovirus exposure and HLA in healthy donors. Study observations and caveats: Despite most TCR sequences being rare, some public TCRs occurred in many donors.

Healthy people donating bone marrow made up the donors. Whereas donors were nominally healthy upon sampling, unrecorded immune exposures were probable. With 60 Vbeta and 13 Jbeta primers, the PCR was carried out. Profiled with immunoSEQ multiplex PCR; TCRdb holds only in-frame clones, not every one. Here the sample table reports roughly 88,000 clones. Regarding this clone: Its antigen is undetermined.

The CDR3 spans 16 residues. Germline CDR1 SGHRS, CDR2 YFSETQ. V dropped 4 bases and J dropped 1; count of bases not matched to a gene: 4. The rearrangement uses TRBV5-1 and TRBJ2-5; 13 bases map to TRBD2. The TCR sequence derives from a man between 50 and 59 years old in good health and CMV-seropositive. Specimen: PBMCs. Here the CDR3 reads CASSAGLAGLQETQYF. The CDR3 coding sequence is TGCGCCAGCAGCGCGGGACTAGCGGGGCTCCAAGAGACCCAGTACTTC.